One sample yielded the 14 T cell receptor beta chains listed below, sequenced in a study of shared clonotypes between healthy human individuals. Assay: immunoSEQ multiplex PCR; the TCRdb copy retains only in-frame clones and omits some. The table records hundreds of thousands of clones, approximately 80% of them present only once. The specimen sequenced was PBMCs. The source of these receptors is a woman in her 40s in good health. Some clones in this sample may be carry-over from other donors' samples.

This clone was observed at least ten times. V usage is TRBV7-8 and J usage is TRBJ2-5, with D unresolved. Germline lookup yields CDR1 SGHVS and CDR2 FQNEAQ. This CDR3 has 12 residues. V was clipped by 8 bases and J by 4 bases, with 11 bases between them. CDR3 in DNA: TGTGCCAGCTTTACTTGGCTAGAGACCCAGTACTTC. Encoded protein: CASFTWLETQYF.

The chain has TRBV5-4 and TRBJ2-7, with D hard to call. V was pared by 3 bases and J by 8 bases, with 12 bases between. CDR1 is SGHNT, CDR2 YYREEE, per germline (reference sequence). This CDR3 region has 12 residues. Here the CDR3 reads CASSSRTRQQYF. The CDR3 DNA sequence: TGTGCCAGCAGCTCGAGGACCCGACAGCAGTACTTC.

This clone was counted once. This chain connects TRBV5-1 to TRBJ2-1, with TRBD2 matching over 9 bases. From germline, CDR1 is SGHRS and CDR2 YFSETQ. Unmatched junction bases numbered 9, after V lost 0 bases and J lost 8 bases. The CDR3 length is 16 residues. CDR3 sequence: CASSLAVSGSVDEQFF. In DNA form, the CDR3 reads TGCGCCAGCAGCTTGGCCGTTAGCGGGAGTGTCGATGAGCAGTTCTTC.

The chain is built from TRBV30 and TRBJ1-1, with unresolved D. V was pared by 4 bases and J by 1 base, with 19 bases between. Germline CDR1 GTSNPN, CDR2 SVGIG (reference sequence). The CDR3 consists of 16 residues. CDR3 residues: CAWTLYKTTPNTEAFF. The CDR3 coding sequence is TGTGCCTGGACCTTATACAAAACAACACCGAACACTGAAGCTTTCTTT.

The chain joins TRBV28 to TRBJ2-2, with 7 nucleotides matching TRBD2. The CDR3 is 15 amino acids. Germline loops: CDR1 MDHEN, CDR2 SYDVKM. The V segment lost 8 bases and the J segment 1 base; nucleotides outside the gene matches: 7. CDR3 DNA sequence: TGTGCCAGCTGGGGAGGGCAGGGGAACACCGGGGAGCTGTTTTTT. This gives the protein CASWGGQGNTGELFF.

With respect to this clone: Distinct nucleotide sequences in the sample also encode this CDR3. The chain is built from TRBV28 and TRBJ2-7, with D maybe TRBD2 (5 bases). This CDR3 has 15 amino acids. Trimming took off 1 base at V and 4 bases at J, with 14 bases between the two ends. Germline values: CDR1 MDHEN, CDR2 SYDVKM. The CDR3 protein is CASSLLAEGVYEQYF. CDR3 DNA: TGTGCCAGCAGTTTATTGGCAGAGGGAGTATACGAGCAGTACTTC.

The CDR3 protein is CASSSVTSGNPYEQYF. The CDR3 region has the DNA TGTGCCAGCAGCTCCGTGACTAGCGGGAACCCCTACGAGCAGTACTTC. The chain is built from TRBV7-9 and TRBJ2-7; TRBD2 matches at 11 bases. V lost 4 bases, J lost 2 bases, and 7 bases stayed unmatched. This CDR3 has 16 residues. Per germline, CDR1 SEHNR and CDR2 FQNEAQ (reference sequence).

The chain has TRBV7-8 and TRBJ1-1; TRBD1 agrees at 9 bases. The germline V gene has CDR1 SGHVS and CDR2 FQNEAQ. V trimming: 5 bases; J trimming: 5 bases; junction bases outside the gene matches: 9. The CDR3 runs to 15 residues. DNA for the CDR3: TGTGCCAGCAGCACCCGACAGGGGGTGAGGACTGAAGCTTTCTTT. This translates into CASSTRQGVRTEAFF. Supplemented by reference TRBV7-8 and TRBJ1-1, the full variable domain reads GAGVSQSPRYKVAKRGQDVALRCDPISGHVSLFWYQQALGQGPEFLTYFQNEAQLDKSGLPSDRFFAERPEGSVSTLKIQRTQQEDSAVYLCASSTRQGVRTEAFFGQGTRLTVV.

The chain recombines TRBV9 with TRBJ1-4; the match to TRBD1 covers 8 bases. Germline values: CDR1 SGDLS, CDR2 YYNGEE. V trimming: 4 bases; J trimming: 4 bases; junction bases outside the gene matches: 6. This CDR3 region has 15 residues. DNA of the CDR3: TGTGCCAGCAGCCCGACGACAGGGGTTAATGAAAAACTGTTTTTT. Encoded protein: CASSPTTGVNEKLFF.

The chain's CDR3 is CASSDGGGVGETQYF. The CDR3 nucleotides are TGTGCCAGCAGCGATGGAGGGGGCGTAGGGGAGACCCAGTACTTC. The chain joins TRBV9 to TRBJ2-5; tentative D call: TRBD1 (7 bases). This CDR3 has 15 amino acids. Germline V gene lookup returns CDR1 SGDLS and CDR2 YYNGEE. The germline V and J ends were trimmed by 3 bases and 5 bases, with 17 bases remaining between them.

Concerning this clone itself: This clone may be a read error of a much larger clone one base away. The chain links TRBV4-2 to TRBJ2-2; TRBD2 matches 11 bases. The germline CDR1 and CDR2 sequences are LGHNA and YNFKEQ. This CDR3 spans 19 amino acids. The CDR3 region has the DNA TGTGCCAGCGGCCAAGTTGTTGGGCTAGCGGGAGGTAACACCGGGGAGCTGTTTTTT. Its translation is CASGQVVGLAGGNTGELFF.

The genes are TRBV28 and TRBJ2-7, with TRBD2 matching over 7 bases. The germline gives CDR1 MDHEN, CDR2 SYDVKM. Losses at the gene ends were 3 bases for V and 0 bases for J; bases not matched to a gene: 2. CDR3 length: 14 residues. This chain's CDR3 is CASSFRGGSYEQYF. CDR3 nucleotides: TGTGCCAGCAGTTTTCGCGGGGGCTCCTACGAGCAGTACTTC.

The chain carries TRBV29-1 and TRBJ1-1; 9 bases line up with TRBD1. Per germline, CDR1 SQVTM and CDR2 ANQGSEA. V lost 2 bases to trimming and J lost 6 bases; unmatched junction nucleotides: 10. The CDR3 contains 15 residues. CDR3 residues: CSVEFTGQGFSEAFF. The DNA for the CDR3 is TGCAGCGTTGAATTTACGGGACAGGGATTTTCTGAAGCTTTCTTT.

The chain combines TRBV4-3 with TRBJ1-4; TRBD1 aligns across 7 bases. The CDR3 is made up of 20 amino acids. The V segment lost 1 base and the J segment 0 bases; nucleotides outside the gene matches: 14. Germline values: CDR1 LGHNA, CDR2 YSLEER. The CDR3 coding sequence is TGCGCCAGCAGCCAAGTCGGGATGACAGGGTTTCTTGCAACTAATGAAAAACTGTTTTTT. Its translation is CASSQVGMTGFLATNEKLFF.